The 32 T cell receptor beta chains given below trace back to one sample, sequenced in a study of blood T cell repertoires in COVID-19. The table came from immunoSEQ multiplex PCR; TCRdb's copy has only in-frame clones and leaves some out. The sample records approximately 210,000 clones, roughly 88% being singletons. Material: peripheral blood. These receptors came from a man younger than 35 with active or convalescent COVID-19.

The gene calls are TRBV19 and TRBJ2-7, with no clear D. Trimming left V 1 base short and J 5 bases short, with 3 bases between. This CDR3 is built from 11 residues. The germline V gene encodes CDR1 LNHDA and CDR2 SQIVND (reference sequence). CDR3 sequence: CASSIGNEQYF. The CDR3 DNA is TGTGCCAGTAGTATAGGTAACGAGCAGTACTTC.

The chain recombines TRBV9 with TRBJ1-2; 8 positions agree with TRBD1. The CDR3 is made up of 15 amino acids. After removal of 1 base from V and 8 bases from J, the junction contained 10 bases not matched to a gene. Germline V CDR1 and CDR2: SGDLS, YYNGEE. CDR3 loop: CASSVPTGQGYGYTF. The CDR3 DNA follows: TGTGCCAGCAGCGTACCCACAGGACAGGGCTACGGCTACACCTTC. The entire variable domain, with the rest obtained from reference TRBV9 and TRBJ1-2, is as follows: DSGVTQTPKHLITATGQRVTLRCSPRSGDLSVYWYQQSLDQGLQFLIQYYNGEERAKGNILERFSAQQFPDLHSELNLSSLELGDSALYFCASSVPTGQGYGYTFGSGTRLTVV.

The chain combines TRBV3-1 (or the pseudogene TRBV3-2) with TRBJ1-4; TRBD1 might be the D (5 bases). This CDR3 has 13 residues. Between the trimmed V and J ends, which lost 0 bases and 10 bases, there was a span of 9 bases. Germline V CDR1 and CDR2: LGHDT, YNNKEL (reference sequence). The CDR3 loop reads CASSQEGGGKLFF. In nucleotides, the CDR3 is TGTGCCAGCAGCCAAGAGGGGGGAGGAAAACTGTTTTTT.

The V and J genes are TRBV14 and TRBJ2-1; 9 bases agree with TRBD1. This CDR3 contains 13 residues. Trimming cost V 4 bases and J 9 bases; bases outside gene matches: 4. Germline V gene lookup returns CDR1 SGHDN and CDR2 FVKESK. CDR3 residues: CASSLQGAGEQFF. The CDR3 DNA follows: TGTGCCAGCAGCCTACAGGGGGCCGGTGAGCAGTTCTTC.

The chain uses TRBV5-1 and TRBJ2-3; 9 bases align to TRBD2. V lost 1 base to trimming and J lost 2 bases; unmatched junction nucleotides: 5. Germline CDR1 reads SGHRS; CDR2 reads YFSETQ. This CDR3 comprises 16 residues. CDR3 coding DNA: TGCGCCAGCAGCTTGTGGCTAGCGGGAAACACAGATACGCAGTATTTT. Protein: CASSLWLAGNTDTQYF.

V is TRBV29-1 and J is TRBJ1-2; D uncertain. Germline V gene data show CDR1 as SQVTM and CDR2 as ANQGSEA. V was pared by 6 bases and J by 4 bases, with 15 bases between. The CDR3 runs to 13 residues. The CDR3 DNA is TGCAGCGTCGAGGGTGGGCGGTCCTATGGCTACACCTTC. It yields the protein CSVEGGRSYGYTF.

This chain connects TRBV2 to TRBJ1-3, with 9 bases fitting TRBD1. CDR3 length: 17 amino acids. Germline CDR1 is SNHLY and CDR2 is FYNNEI. With 1 base clipped from V and 1 base from J, the junction kept 5 bases outside the gene matches. CDR3 loop: CASSEGPGTGSGNTIYF. The DNA for the CDR3 is TGTGCCAGCAGTGAAGGGCCCGGGACAGGGTCTGGAAACACCATATATTTT.

This chain links TRBV6-5 with TRBJ1-2; 8 nucleotides line up with TRBD1. The CDR3 sequence is 15 residues long. Germline V gene data show CDR1 as MNHEY and CDR2 as SVGAGI. The V gene end was trimmed by 7 bases and the J gene end by 4 bases; junction bases not matched to a gene: 11. The CDR3 spells CASTPFRGQIYGYTF. The CDR3 DNA reads as TGTGCCAGCACACCCTTCAGGGGGCAGATCTATGGCTACACCTTC.

The chain recombines TRBV15 with TRBJ1-2; D uncertain. The CDR3 extends over 14 amino acids. Germline V gene data show CDR1 as LNHNV and CDR2 as YYDKDF (reference sequence). V lost 5 bases and J lost 7, with 17 bases in between. Here the CDR3 reads CATSVGRGLGGYTF. The CDR3 bases are TGTGCCACCAGCGTAGGTCGAGGGTTAGGTGGCTACACCTTC.

J is TRBJ2-1 and V is TRBV27, with 10 bases aligning to TRBD2. The CDR3 is made up of 17 amino acids. CDR1 and CDR2 from the germline V gene are MNHEY and SMNVEV (reference sequence). V dropped 3 bases and J dropped 4; count of bases not matched to a gene: 9. The CDR3 bases are TGTGCCAGCAGTTTCCTAGCGGGAGCCCCTACTTACAATGAGCAGTTCTTC. Residues: CASSFLAGAPTYNEQFF.

The J gene is TRBJ2-5, the V gene TRBV6-5, with 8 positions matching TRBD1. V shed 0 bases, J shed 5 bases, and the junction held 8 bases outside the gene matches. This CDR3 is 16 amino acids long. Germline CDR1 MNHEY, CDR2 SVGAGI. CDR3 bases: TGTGCCAGCAGTTACTCGCCCGCAGGGGGCTATGAGACCCAGTACTTC. Amino acids: CASSYSPAGGYETQYF.

The chain links TRBV7-2 to TRBJ2-7, with a tentative D call TRBD2 (6 bases). The V end lost 5 bases, the J end lost 2 bases, and 16 bases lay between the germline ends. The CDR3 runs 15 residues. The V gene's germline CDR1 is SGHTA and CDR2 FQGNSA. The CDR3 DNA sequence: TGTGCCAGCAGCGTGGTGGCGGGAACTGCCTACGAGCAGTACTTC. Amino acid sequence: CASSVVAGTAYEQYF.

To note about this clone: The sample carries other DNA sequences with the same CDR3. The rearrangement joins TRBV30 to TRBJ1-2; no firm D call. This CDR3 comprises 11 residues. Trimming removed 3 bases at V and 5 bases at J, with 7 bases between. The germline V gene encodes CDR1 GTSNPN and CDR2 SVGIG (reference sequence). The CDR3 DNA reads as TGTGCCTGGAGCGCGGGGTATGGCTACACCTTC. Its protein is CAWSAGYGYTF.

The chain recombines TRBV12-3 or TRBV12-4 with TRBJ2-7, with a possible D match to TRBD1 (5 bases). V was trimmed by 9 bases and J by 5 bases, leaving 17 bases between them. The length of the CDR3 is 13 residues. CDR3 in amino acids: CASGSGRAHEQYF. DNA of the CDR3: TGTGCCAGTGGATCCGGCAGGGCCCACGAGCAGTACTTC.

V and J are TRBV15 and TRBJ1-1, with 10 bases aligning to TRBD1. V lost 5 bases, J lost 4 bases, and 7 bases stayed unmatched. The CDR3 has 15 amino acids. Germline V gene sequence: CDR1 LNHNV, CDR2 YYDKDF (reference sequence). Here the CDR3 DNA reads TGTGCCACCAGCGCTCGACAGGGGGCGAGCACTGAAGCTTTCTTT. Its protein is CATSARQGASTEAFF.

The CDR3 DNA is TGTGCCAGCAGCTTACGTCGGACAGGGGGAGGCTACACCTTC. This translates into CASSLRRTGGGYTF. The chain employs TRBV7-8 and TRBJ1-2; 10 positions agree with TRBD1. Germline V gene lookup returns CDR1 SGHVS and CDR2 FQNEAQ. After removal of 2 bases from V and 8 bases from J, the junction contained 5 bases not matched to a gene. The CDR3 is 14 residues long.

The CDR3 reads CASSQEAGFDTGELFF. CDR3 nucleotide sequence: TGTGCCAGCAGCCAAGAGGCCGGGTTTGATACCGGGGAGCTGTTTTTT. V and J are TRBV3-1 (or the pseudogene TRBV3-2) and TRBJ2-2; no definite D call. In germline, CDR1 is LGHDT, CDR2 YNNKEL (reference sequence). CDR3 length equals 16 residues. V gave up 0 bases and J gave up 5 bases, with 13 bases separating them.

This sequence joins TRBV19 and TRBJ1-5; D is ambiguous. Germline V gene sequence: CDR1 LNHDA, CDR2 SQIVND (reference sequence). V was clipped by 2 bases and J by 9 bases, with 11 bases between them. This CDR3 has 13 residues. In nucleotides, the CDR3 is TGTGCCAGTAGTATACGGGAAGGAGGGCCCCAGCATTTT. This codes for CASSIREGGPQHF. Full variable domain (remainder filled in from reference TRBV19 and TRBJ1-5): DGGITQSPKYLFRKEGQNVTLSCEQNLNHDAMYWYRQDPGQGLRLIYYSQIVNDFQKGDIAEGYSVSREKKESFPLTVTSAQKNPTAFYLCASSIREGGPQHFGDGTRLSIL.

This clone occurred a few times. The V gene is TRBV7-2, the J gene TRBJ2-1; TRBD2 might be the D (5 bases). Trimming took off 5 bases at V and 4 bases at J, with 18 bases between the two ends. This CDR3 has 16 residues. Germline V lookup: CDR1 SGHTA, CDR2 FQGNSA. The CDR3 DNA follows: TGTGCCAGCAGCCTAACCTTCTCTAGCAGATACAATGAGCAGTTCTTC. Protein product: CASSLTFSSRYNEQFF.

This sequence joins TRBV5-1 and TRBJ2-1; 9 positions match TRBD1. CDR1 is SGHRS and CDR2 is YFSETQ in the germline V gene. CDR3 length: 16 amino acids. V was pared by 3 bases and J by 4 bases, with 8 bases of the junction left unmatched. The CDR3 here is CASSSQGAVGYNEQFF. As DNA, the CDR3 is TGCGCCAGCAGCTCACAGGGGGCAGTGGGGTACAATGAGCAGTTCTTC.

About this clone itself: Other DNA variants within this sample encode the same CDR3. The V and J genes are TRBV9 and TRBJ1-6; D remains unclear. Trimming stripped 4 bases from V and 0 bases from J, with 8 bases between. Germline V gene data show CDR1 as SGDLS and CDR2 as YYNGEE. The CDR3 has 15 amino acids. Here the CDR3 reads CASSLGSSYNSPLHF. The CDR3 DNA follows: TGTGCCAGCAGCCTTGGGAGCTCCTATAATTCACCCCTCCACTTT.

This clone appeared a single time. The rearrangement joins TRBV5-6 to TRBJ1-2, with D possibly TRBD1 on 6 matching bases. The CDR3 is 13 residues long. Trimming pared 4 bases from V and 3 bases from J, leaving 10 bases between. Germline values: CDR1 SGHDT, CDR2 YYEEEE. Here the CDR3 reads CASSIQGHYGYTF. CDR3 nucleotides: TGTGCCAGCAGCATACAGGGACACTATGGCTACACCTTC.

The V and J genes are TRBV6-6 and TRBJ2-7; a possible D gene is TRBD1 (6 bases). The CDR3 totals 13 residues. The V gene lost 5 bases and the J gene lost 0 bases, with 8 bases spanning the gap. Germline-derived CDR1 and CDR2 are MNHNY and SVGAGI (reference sequence). The CDR3 here is CASSPDSSYEQYF. The DNA of the CDR3 is TGTGCCAGCAGTCCGGACAGCTCCTACGAGCAGTACTTC.

This sequence joins TRBV19 and TRBJ2-7; 8 nucleotides line up with TRBD1. V was clipped by 7 bases and J by 0 bases; unmatched bases: 11. CDR1 is LNHDA and CDR2 is SQIVND in the germline V gene (reference sequence). The CDR3 length is 16 residues. DNA for the CDR3: TGTGCCAGTACTAAAAACAGGGGGAAGTTCTCCTACGAGCAGTACTTC. It specifies CASTKNRGKFSYEQYF.

J is TRBJ2-6 and V is TRBV2; a possible D gene is TRBD1 (6 bases). CDR1 SNHLY and CDR2 FYNNEI come from the germline V gene. The length of the CDR3 is 16 residues. The ends were cut back, 6 bases at V and 1 base at J, with 13 bases in the middle. CDR3 protein: CASRYRAQSGANVLTF. The CDR3 coding sequence is TGTGCCAGCAGATACAGGGCGCAGTCTGGGGCCAACGTCCTGACTTTC. The full variable domain, its missing parts supplied by reference TRBV2 and TRBJ2-6, is EPEVTQTPSHQVTQMGQEVILRCVPISNHLYFYWYRQILGQKVEFLVSFYNNEISEKSEIFDDQFSVERPDGSNFTLKIRSTKLEDSAMYFCASRYRAQSGANVLTFGAGSRLTVL.

In its sample, this clone was seen a few times. The chain uses TRBV11-3 and TRBJ2-2; possible D gene TRBD2, 6 bases. Germline V CDR1 and CDR2: SGHNT, YENEEA. This CDR3 comprises 14 residues. The V end lost 4 bases, the J end lost 4 bases, and 10 bases lay between the germline ends. CDR3 DNA sequence: TGTGCCAGCAGCTCAGTCGGGAGCACCGGGGAGCTGTTTTTT. Translating gives CASSSVGSTGELFF.

V and J are TRBV7-9 and TRBJ1-3, with D maybe TRBD1 (5 bases). Germline V gene lookup returns CDR1 SEHNR and CDR2 FQNEAQ (reference sequence). Trimming removed 4 bases from V and 0 bases from J, with 19 bases in between. CDR3 length: 18 amino acids. CDR3 sequence reads: CASSWTWGGSVSGNTIYF. In DNA, the CDR3 is TGTGCCAGCAGCTGGACGTGGGGGGGTTCTGTCTCTGGAAACACCATATATTTT.

The V call is TRBV14, the J call TRBJ1-2; 9 nucleotides align to TRBD1. The CDR3 is 13 residues long. V was pared by 4 bases and J by 6 bases, with 3 bases of the junction left unmatched. Per the germline V gene, CDR1 is SGHDN and CDR2 is FVKESK. The CDR3 loop is CASSRDRVNGYTF. The DNA for the CDR3 is TGTGCCAGCAGCCGGGACAGGGTCAATGGCTACACCTTC.

The chain uses TRBV5-4 and TRBJ2-3; D may be TRBD2 (5 bases). V lost 0 bases to trimming and J lost 2 bases, with 10 bases between them. The germline CDR1 and CDR2 sequences are SGHNT and YYREEE (reference sequence). The CDR3 covers 15 residues. This chain's CDR3 is CASSLGLTLTDTQYF. Here the CDR3 DNA reads TGTGCCAGCAGCTTGGGACTAACCCTCACAGATACGCAGTATTTT.

The rearrangement joins TRBV19 to TRBJ2-7, with D maybe TRBD1 (6 bases). Trimming removed 3 bases from V and 1 base from J, with 13 bases in between. CDR3 size: 15 residues. Germline CDR1 and CDR2: LNHDA and SQIVND (reference sequence). The CDR3 spells CASSMGDIRSYEQYF. The CDR3 DNA reads TGTGCCAGTAGTATGGGGGACATAAGGTCCTACGAGCAGTACTTC.

The chain employs TRBV6-5 and TRBJ2-7, with a possible D match to TRBD2 (6 bases). V lost 0 bases to trimming and J lost 0 bases, with 12 bases between them. This CDR3 has 16 residues. Germline loops: CDR1 MNHEY, CDR2 SVGAGI. The CDR3 loop reads CASSYSVGGHSYEQYF. CDR3 in DNA: TGTGCCAGCAGTTACTCGGTCGGAGGGCACTCCTACGAGCAGTACTTC.

Notes on this clone: One junction end disagrees with the germline gene, perhaps due to a read error. The chain is built from TRBV6-5 and TRBJ2-7, with 7 bases identical to TRBD1. CDR1 and CDR2 from the germline V gene are MNHEY and SVGAGI. The CDR3 spans 13 residues. CDR3 coding DNA: TGTGCCAGCAGTGACTCCACAGGGGCGGAGCAGTACTTC. This gives the protein CASSDSTGAEQYF.